This T cell receptor (beta chain) derives from a study of cytomegalovirus exposure and HLA in healthy donors (dated by TCRdb to about 2017). Some background on the complete study: A later analysis indicated that the 120 or so validation repertoires were generated on the platform also employed for the 650 to 850 repertoires of the first cohort. The study was designed to test whether signatures of past pathogen exposure could be identified by cataloging public T cell receptors. A separate validation cohort of some 130 different subjects was used in addition to the approximately 610-subject first cohort. To predict cytomegalovirus infection status, the study brought together high-throughput TCR immunosequencing, statistical association of individual TCRs with disease status, and machine learning.

The library was produced with the immunoSEQ multiplex PCR assay. The authors processed their data as follows. To diagnose cytomegalovirus status from the catalog of TCR beta chain sequences, a statistical classification framework was built. TCRdb retrieved this table from immuneACCESS and kept in-frame rearrangements only. Not all clones are present; in checked studies, unresolved V genes account for under half, and no reason is known for the remainder. The V and J calls and the clone size are those of that table, but D and trimming were determined from the DNA. The sample table records hundreds of thousands of clones; 87% of these occur just once. 2% of the sample goes to the ten largest clones. Overall study outcomes, separate from this receptor: A later analysis lacked HLA typing for the validation cohort, so it scored co-occurrence in that cohort across all 110 or so repertoires. In a later analysis, TCRs clustered in the first cohort were found to also tend to co-occur in the roughly 110 validation repertoires, with approximately 95% of cluster scores above 0. The study listed 164 TCR beta chains as associated with cytomegalovirus. The classifier was reported to diagnose cytomegalovirus status with high specificity and sensitivity in both the original cohort and the validation cohort. The authors suggested that the approach could potentially be extended to other disease states and immunological phenotypes. In vitro tests confirmed that a few of the cytomegalovirus-associated TCR beta chains recognize cytomegalovirus antigens. Most TCR sequences were observed very rarely across donors, whereas some public TCRs were present in many individuals.

Note on this clone: Its antigen remains unidentified. It has no much larger one-base neighbor in the sample; base qualities were not kept.

The CDR3, from cysteine to phenylalanine, totals 16 residues. Only the CDR3 DNA stays, 48 bases, in frame from base 1. Relative to germline, V is 0 bases shorter and J is 3 bases shorter, with 13 bases between their ends. The germline V gene supplies CDR1 SGDLS and CDR2 YYNGEE. The donors were included in the validation cohort of roughly 130 subjects, a group kept apart from the roughly 670-subject first cohort. The chain couples TRBV9 to TRBJ2-1, and possibly TRBD1, on 5 matching bases. Sequenced material: PBMCs. The TCR sequence derives from a woman in her late teens or twenties in good health and CMV-seropositive. The CDR3 here reads CASSVDPGQGYNEQFF. The DNA reads TGTGCCAGCAGCGTAGATCCGGGCCAGGGCTACAATGAGCAGTTCTTC.